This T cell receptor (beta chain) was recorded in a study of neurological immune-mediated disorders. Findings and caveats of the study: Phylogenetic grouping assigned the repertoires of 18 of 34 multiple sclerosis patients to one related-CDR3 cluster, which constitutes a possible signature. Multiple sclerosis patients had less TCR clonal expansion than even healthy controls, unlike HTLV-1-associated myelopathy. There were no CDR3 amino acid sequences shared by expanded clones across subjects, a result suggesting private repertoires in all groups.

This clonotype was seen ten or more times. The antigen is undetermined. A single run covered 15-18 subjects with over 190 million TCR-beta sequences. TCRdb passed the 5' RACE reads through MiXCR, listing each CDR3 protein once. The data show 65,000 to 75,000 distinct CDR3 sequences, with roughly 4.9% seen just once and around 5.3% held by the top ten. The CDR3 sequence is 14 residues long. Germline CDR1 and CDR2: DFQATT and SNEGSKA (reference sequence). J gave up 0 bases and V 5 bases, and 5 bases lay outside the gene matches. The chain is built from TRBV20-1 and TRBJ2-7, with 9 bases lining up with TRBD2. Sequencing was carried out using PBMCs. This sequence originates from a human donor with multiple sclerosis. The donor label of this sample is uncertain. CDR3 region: CSAHLAGRSYEQYF. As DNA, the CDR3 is TGCAGTGCTCATCTAGCGGGGCGCTCCTACGAGCAGTACTTC.